This T cell receptor beta chain was identified during a study of shared clonotypes between healthy human individuals. Study-wide findings and caveats: In general, naive subsets displayed greater estimated richness than memory subsets did.

The input for sorted-subset replicate PCRs was approximately 200 ng DNA, around 30,000 T cell genomes. Here immunoSEQ multiplex PCR was the method, and the copy in TCRdb shows in-frame clones only, minus some. Among 2 million to 2.5 million clones listed, over 85% were seen once. Trimming cost V 8 bases and J 0 bases, with 10 bases left between them. The length of the CDR3 is 13 residues. Looked up from germline, CDR1 is SNHLY and CDR2 is FYNNEI. Terminally differentiated effector memory CD45RA+ cells were excluded by CCR7 positive selection of CD45RO-negative cells. Points on this clone: Its antigen is still unknown.

This rearrangement joins TRBV2 to TRBJ1-1; D gene uncertain. This sequence was found in a man aged 18 to 29 in good health. The sequenced sample was naive CD8+ T cells sorted from blood. The CDR3 sequence is CASPRWLNTEAFF. DNA of the CDR3: TGTGCCAGCCCGAGGTGGCTGAACACTGAAGCTTTCTTT.